The 10 T cell receptor beta chains reported below all come from one sample, sequenced in a study of beta chain features in type 1 diabetes. Study results and limitations: All four CD4+ subsets from Type 1 diabetes patients carried moderately but significantly shorter TCRB CDR3s.

Their cognate antigens are unknown. Expressed TCRB transcripts were sequenced because the isolated RNA had all been reverse transcribed beforehand. The assay was immunoSEQ multiplex PCR, and TCRdb's table has in-frame clones only and misses some. The table shows about 160,000 clones, with 6.5% to 9.5% occurring only once. Source material: central memory CD4+ T cells from blood. The source is a woman aged 40-49 years with type 1 diabetes.

This clone was found many times. The chain recombines TRBV7-2 with TRBJ2-7, with D tentatively TRBD2 (6 bases). V was clipped by 5 bases and J by 3 bases, with 20 bases between them. This CDR3 spans 16 amino acids. Germline-derived CDR1 and CDR2 are SGHTA and FQGNSA. The CDR3 reads CASSRTAGSGFYEQYF. CDR3 in DNA: TGTGCCAGCAGCCGGACGGCGGGGAGCGGGTTCTACGAGCAGTACTTC.

The chain has TRBV7-9 and TRBJ2-1; 9 nucleotides line up with TRBD1. With 2 bases clipped from V and 6 bases from J, the junction kept 11 bases outside the gene matches. Looked up from germline, CDR1 is SEHNR and CDR2 is FQNEAQ (reference sequence). The CDR3 consists of 17 residues. The chain's CDR3 is CASSLRGQGTSGNEQFF. The CDR3 DNA is TGTGCCAGCAGCTTAAGGGGACAGGGTACAAGCGGCAATGAGCAGTTCTTC.

This chain links TRBV4-1 with TRBJ2-1; D perhaps matches TRBD2 (5 bases). V was clipped by 0 bases and J by 0 bases, with 12 bases between them. Germline CDR1 MGHRA, CDR2 YSYEKL. The CDR3 extends over 17 amino acids. The CDR3 nucleotides are TGCGCCAGCAGCCAAGATACGGGATGGAGCTCCTACAATGAGCAGTTCTTC. Its protein is CASSQDTGWSSYNEQFF.

There are a few counts of this clone. This chain uses TRBV5-1 with TRBJ1-1, with D unresolved. The CDR3 has 11 residues. Germline CDR1 reads SGHRS; CDR2 reads YFSETQ. The V end was cut by 0 bases, the J end by 11 bases, with 8 bases between. The CDR3 bases are TGCGCCAGCAGCTTGGGGGCCACGGCTTTCTTT. Its protein product is CASSLGATAFF.

This clone was seen a few times. CDR3 DNA sequence: TGTGCCAGCAGAGCAGGGGGACGTAATTCACCCCTCCACTTT. Residues: CASRAGGRNSPLHF. The chain is built from TRBV6-5 and TRBJ1-6; 7 positions match TRBD1. Germline V gene lookup returns CDR1 MNHEY and CDR2 SVGAGI. Trimming took 6 bases from V and 6 from J; bases not matched to a gene: 5. This CDR3 contains 14 residues.

This chain uses TRBV27 with TRBJ1-2; D gene uncertain. The CDR3 has 17 amino acids. The V end lost 4 bases, the J end lost 3 bases, and 21 bases lay between the germline ends. Germline CDR1 reads MNHEY; CDR2 reads SMNVEV (reference sequence). CDR3 coding DNA: TGTGCCAGCAGTTCCTCCTTTGGTAGGGAGGGATACTATGGCTACACCTTC. Translating gives CASSSSFGREGYYGYTF.

The chain joins TRBV19 to TRBJ2-1, with TRBD2 matching over 9 bases. Germline CDR1 LNHDA, CDR2 SQIVND (reference sequence). The CDR3 is made up of 17 amino acids. V was clipped by 6 bases and J by 3 bases; unmatched bases: 12. CDR3 amino acids: CASRSVGGRAGYNEQFF. CDR3 DNA sequence: TGTGCCAGTAGATCCGTGGGCGGGAGGGCCGGCTACAATGAGCAGTTCTTC.

This clone was detected a few times. CDR3 region: CASSVDRGSHGELFF. The CDR3 region has the DNA TGCGCCAGCAGCGTGGACAGGGGGTCGCACGGGGAGCTGTTTTTT. V gene TRBV5-1 combines with J gene TRBJ2-2, with TRBD1 identical over 10 bases. The trim removed 4 bases at V and 7 bases at J, leaving 7 bases unmatched. The CDR3 sequence is 15 residues long. In germline, CDR1 is SGHRS, CDR2 YFSETQ.

This clone has more than one count but fewer than ten. The genes are TRBV19 and TRBJ1-2; unclear D gene. CDR1 LNHDA and CDR2 SQIVND come from the germline V gene (reference sequence). The CDR3 has 13 amino acids. With 7 bases removed from V and 0 bases from J, the gap between germline ends came to 9 bases. The CDR3 sequence: CASTMRTNYGYTF. In nucleotides, the CDR3 is TGTGCCAGTACGATGAGGACTAACTATGGCTACACCTTC.

This chain uses TRBV18 with TRBJ2-7; a possible D gene is TRBD2 (6 bases). The V gene's germline CDR1 is KGHSH and CDR2 LQKENI. Between the trimmed V and J ends, which lost 5 bases and 4 bases, there was a span of 12 bases. The CDR3 is 13 amino acids. The CDR3 loop is CASSTGEVYEQYF. Written as DNA, the CDR3 is TGTGCCAGCTCAACGGGAGAGGTATACGAGCAGTACTTC. The full variable domain, its missing parts supplied by reference TRBV18 and TRBJ2-7, is NAGVMQNPRHLVRRRGQEARLRCSPMKGHSHVYWYRQLPEEGLKFMVYLQKENIIDESGMPKERFSAEFPKEGPSILRIQQVVRGDSAAYFCASSTGEVYEQYFGPGTRLTVT.